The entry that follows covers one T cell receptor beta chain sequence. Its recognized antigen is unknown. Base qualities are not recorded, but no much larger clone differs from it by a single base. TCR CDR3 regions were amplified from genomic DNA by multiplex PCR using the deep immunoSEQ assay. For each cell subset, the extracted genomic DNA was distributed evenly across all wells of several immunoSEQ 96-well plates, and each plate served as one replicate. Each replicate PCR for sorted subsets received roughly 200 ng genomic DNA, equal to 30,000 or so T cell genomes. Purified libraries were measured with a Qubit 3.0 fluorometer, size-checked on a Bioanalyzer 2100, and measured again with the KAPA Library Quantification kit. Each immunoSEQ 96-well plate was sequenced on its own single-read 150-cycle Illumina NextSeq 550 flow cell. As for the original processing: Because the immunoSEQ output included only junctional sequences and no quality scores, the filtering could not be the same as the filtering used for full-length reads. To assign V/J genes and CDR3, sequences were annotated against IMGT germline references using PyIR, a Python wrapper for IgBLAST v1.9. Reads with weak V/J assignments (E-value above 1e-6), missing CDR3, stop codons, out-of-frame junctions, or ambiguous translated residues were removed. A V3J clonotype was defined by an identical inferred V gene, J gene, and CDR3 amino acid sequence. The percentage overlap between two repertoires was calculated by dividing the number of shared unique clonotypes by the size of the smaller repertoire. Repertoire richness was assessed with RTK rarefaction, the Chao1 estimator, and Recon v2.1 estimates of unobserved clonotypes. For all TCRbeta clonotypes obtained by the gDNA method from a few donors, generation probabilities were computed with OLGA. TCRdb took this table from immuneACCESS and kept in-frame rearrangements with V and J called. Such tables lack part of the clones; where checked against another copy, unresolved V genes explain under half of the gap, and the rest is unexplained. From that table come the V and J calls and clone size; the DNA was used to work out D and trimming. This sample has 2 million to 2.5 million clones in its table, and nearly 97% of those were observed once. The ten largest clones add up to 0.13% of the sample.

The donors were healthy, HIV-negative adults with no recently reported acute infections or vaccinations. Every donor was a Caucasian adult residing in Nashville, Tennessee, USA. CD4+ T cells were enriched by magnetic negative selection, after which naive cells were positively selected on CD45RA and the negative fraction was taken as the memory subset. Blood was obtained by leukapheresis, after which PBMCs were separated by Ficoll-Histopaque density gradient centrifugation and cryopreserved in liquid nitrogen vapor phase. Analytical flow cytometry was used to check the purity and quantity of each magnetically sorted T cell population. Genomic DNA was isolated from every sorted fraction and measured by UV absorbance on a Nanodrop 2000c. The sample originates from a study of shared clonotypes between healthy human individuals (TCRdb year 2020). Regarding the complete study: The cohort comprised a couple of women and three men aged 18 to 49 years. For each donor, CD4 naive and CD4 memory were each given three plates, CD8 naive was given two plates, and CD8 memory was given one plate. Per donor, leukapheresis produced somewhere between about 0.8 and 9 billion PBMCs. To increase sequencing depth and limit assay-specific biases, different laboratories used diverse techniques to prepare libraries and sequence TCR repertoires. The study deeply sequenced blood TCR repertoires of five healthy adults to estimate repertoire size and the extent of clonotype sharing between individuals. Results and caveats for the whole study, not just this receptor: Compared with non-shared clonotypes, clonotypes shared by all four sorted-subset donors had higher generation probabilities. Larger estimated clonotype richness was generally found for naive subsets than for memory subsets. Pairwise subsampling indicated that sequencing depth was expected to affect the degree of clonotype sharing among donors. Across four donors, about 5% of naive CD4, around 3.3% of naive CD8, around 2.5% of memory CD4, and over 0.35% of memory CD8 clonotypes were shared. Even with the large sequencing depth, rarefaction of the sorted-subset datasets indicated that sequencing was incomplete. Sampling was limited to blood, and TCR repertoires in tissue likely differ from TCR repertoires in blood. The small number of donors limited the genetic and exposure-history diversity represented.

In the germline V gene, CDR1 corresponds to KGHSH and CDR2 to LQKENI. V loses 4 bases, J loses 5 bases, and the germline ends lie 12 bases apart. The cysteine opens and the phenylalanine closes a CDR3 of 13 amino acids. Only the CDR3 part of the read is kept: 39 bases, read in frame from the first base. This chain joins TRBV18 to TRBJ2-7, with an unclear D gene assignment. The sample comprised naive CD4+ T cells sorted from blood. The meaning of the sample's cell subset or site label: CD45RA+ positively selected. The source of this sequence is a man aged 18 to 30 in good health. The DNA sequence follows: TGTGCCAGCTCACTAACCGGGTTTCACGAGCAGTACTTC. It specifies CASSLTGFHEQYF.